Below are 10 T cell receptor beta chains sequenced from a single sample in a study of shared clonotypes between healthy human individuals. TCRdb's table, derived via immunoSEQ multiplex PCR, lists solely in-frame clones and lacks some. The sample includes some 2.4 million clones, approximately 93% of them seen just once. Sequenced: naive CD4+ T cells from PBMCs. Subset of the sample: CD45RA+ positively selected. These receptors came from a man aged 18 to 29 in good health. Some clones in this sample may be carry-over from other donors' samples.

The chain has TRBV5-6 and TRBJ2-3, with D hard to call. In germline, CDR1 is SGHDT, CDR2 YYEEEE. V was clipped by 3 bases and J by 3 bases, with 8 bases between them. This CDR3 has 13 residues. The CDR3 bases are TGTGCCAGCAGCTCTCTTACGACAGATACGCAGTATTTT. This encodes CASSSLTTDTQYF.

CDR3: CASSTDSYEQYF. DNA of the CDR3: TGTGCCAGCAGTACTGACAGTTACGAGCAGTACTTC. V is TRBV6-5 and J is TRBJ2-7; TRBD1 might be the D (5 bases). Germline CDR1 reads MNHEY; CDR2 reads SVGAGI. This CDR3 contains 12 residues. The germline V and J ends were trimmed by 5 bases and 4 bases, with 9 bases remaining between them.

The rearrangement uses TRBV5-1 and TRBJ2-7, with D perhaps assigned TRBD1 or TRBD2 (5 bases each). The germline V gene has CDR1 SGHRS and CDR2 YFSETQ. Trimming left V 4 bases short and J 2 bases short, with 16 bases between. The CDR3 runs 15 residues. The CDR3 region is CASSGGTGRTYEQYF. The CDR3 nucleotides are TGCGCCAGCAGCGGCGGTACGGGGCGGACCTACGAGCAGTACTTC. The full variable domain, rest sourced from reference TRBV5-1 and TRBJ2-7, is KAGVTQTPRYLIKTRGQQVTLSCSPISGHRSVSWYQQTPGQGLQFLFEYFSETQRNKGNFPGRFSGRQFSNSRSEMNVSTLELGDSALYLCASSGGTGRTYEQYFGPGTRLTVT.

Points on this clone: At the DNA level, this CDR3 is encoded by other sequences in the same sample as well. The rearrangement joins TRBV5-4 to TRBJ2-7; maybe TRBD2 (5 bases). CDR1 and CDR2 from the germline V gene are SGHNT and YYREEE (reference sequence). The CDR3 consists of 13 residues. Trimming took 0 bases from V and 7 from J, leaving 11 bases between them. This CDR3 reads CASSLGAPGEQYF. The CDR3 region has the DNA TGTGCCAGCAGCTTGGGAGCACCGGGGGAGCAGTACTTC. The variable domain in full, with the rest retrieved from reference TRBV5-4 and TRBJ2-7, is ETGVTQSPTHLIKTRGQQVTLRCSSQSGHNTVSWYQQALGQGPQFIFQYYREEENGRGNFPPRFSGLQFPNYSSELNVNALELDDSALYLCASSLGAPGEQYFGPGTRLTVT.

The chain uses TRBV27 and TRBJ2-1; possible D gene TRBD1, 6 bases. The CDR3 runs to 15 residues. Germline V gene sequence: CDR1 MNHEY, CDR2 SMNVEV (reference sequence). The ends were cut back, 6 bases at V and 6 bases at J, with 18 bases in the middle. The CDR3 loop reads CASRVNRARGNEQFF. CDR3 sequence (DNA): TGTGCCAGCAGGGTAAACAGGGCCCGGGGCAATGAGCAGTTCTTC.

This clone showed up just once. V is TRBV4-1 and J is TRBJ2-7; the match to TRBD2 covers 11 bases. The CDR3 length is 15 residues. Germline V gene data show CDR1 as MGHRA and CDR2 as YSYEKL. V gave up 2 bases and J gave up 7 bases; unmatched junction bases: 7. The CDR3 sequence: CASSQLLAGGDEQYF. The CDR3 DNA follows: TGCGCCAGCAGCCAACTCCTAGCGGGAGGTGATGAGCAGTACTTC.

The V and J genes are TRBV25-1 and TRBJ2-5, with a tentative D call TRBD2 (5 bases). CDR3 length equals 14 residues. The germline gives CDR1 MGHDK, CDR2 SYGVNS. Trimming removed 3 bases at V and 0 bases at J, with 8 bases between. CDR3 sequence reads: CASSEMRDQETQYF. In DNA, the CDR3 is TGTGCCAGCAGTGAGATGAGGGACCAAGAGACCCAGTACTTC.

The chain joins TRBV4-1 to TRBJ2-3; D unclear. This CDR3 comprises 16 residues. Trimming left V 3 bases short and J 2 bases short, with 15 bases between. The germline CDR1 and CDR2 sequences are MGHRA and YSYEKL. The CDR3, as DNA: TGCGCCAGCAGCCAGCCTGCGGCAGACCCCACAGATACGCAGTATTTT. Protein: CASSQPAADPTDTQYF.

Turning to this clone: Other DNA sequences from this sample encode an identical CDR3 as well. This chain links TRBV7-8 with TRBJ2-1, with D perhaps TRBD1 (5 bases). Trimming cost V 5 bases and J 1 base, with 9 bases left between them. This CDR3 contains 14 residues. Per germline, CDR1 SGHVS and CDR2 FQNEAQ. The CDR3 DNA is TGTGCCAGCAGCCCCAGGGCGTCCTACAATGAGCAGTTCTTC. Protein: CASSPRASYNEQFF.

The chain combines TRBV30 with TRBJ2-4, with D perhaps given as TRBD1 or TRBD2 (5 bases each). CDR3 size: 13 residues. V lost 2 bases and J lost 7, with 12 bases in between. From germline, CDR1 is GTSNPN and CDR2 SVGIG (reference sequence). The CDR3 here is CAWSPGTRNIQYF. The DNA for the CDR3 is TGTGCCTGGAGTCCCGGGACCCGGAACATTCAGTACTTC.